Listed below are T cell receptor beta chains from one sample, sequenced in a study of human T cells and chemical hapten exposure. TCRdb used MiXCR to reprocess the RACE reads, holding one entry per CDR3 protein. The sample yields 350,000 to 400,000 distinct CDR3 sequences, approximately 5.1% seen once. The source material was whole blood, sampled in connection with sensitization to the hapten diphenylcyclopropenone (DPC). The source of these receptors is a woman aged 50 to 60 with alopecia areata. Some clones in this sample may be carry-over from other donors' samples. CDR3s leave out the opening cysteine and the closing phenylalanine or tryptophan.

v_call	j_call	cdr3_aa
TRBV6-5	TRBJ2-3	ASTRAGRAADTQY
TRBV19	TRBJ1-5	ASREWEGTQH
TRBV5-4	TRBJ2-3	ASSLRGAYGTQY
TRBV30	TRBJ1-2	AWRAEGYGYT
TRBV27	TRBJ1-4	ASSRDATNEKLF
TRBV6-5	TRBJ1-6	ASSYSVGSSPLH
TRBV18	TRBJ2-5	ASSPQETQY
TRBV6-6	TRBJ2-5	ASSPGTSGMGTQY
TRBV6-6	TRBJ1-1	ASSYSPGLNTEAF
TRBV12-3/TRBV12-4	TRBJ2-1	ASSFLERGPNEQF
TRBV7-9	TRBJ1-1	ASSLVEDRDMNTEAF
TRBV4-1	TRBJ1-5	ASAMNRGEGQPQH
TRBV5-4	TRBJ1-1	ASSLVEEYTEAF
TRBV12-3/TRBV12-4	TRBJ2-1	ASSPRGGAYNEQF
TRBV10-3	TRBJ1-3	AISESTGGIGNTIY
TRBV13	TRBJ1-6	ASSPFGSYNSPLH
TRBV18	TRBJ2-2	ASSPSTGAANTGELF
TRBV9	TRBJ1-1	ASSGRSGAF
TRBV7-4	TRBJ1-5	ASSSEADQPQH
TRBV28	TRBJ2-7	ASRLGQGASYEQY
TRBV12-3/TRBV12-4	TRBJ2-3	ASRKSGGVTDTQY
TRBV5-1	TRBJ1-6	ASTRPGQDNSPLH
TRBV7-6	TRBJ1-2	ASSLIADAGLDGYT
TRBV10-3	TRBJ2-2	AISESTRGSNTGELF
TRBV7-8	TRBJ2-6	ASSSSTVSGANVLT
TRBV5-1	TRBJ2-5	ASSLAGYEETQY
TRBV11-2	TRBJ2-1	ASSLGWDSYNEQF
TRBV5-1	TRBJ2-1	ASHTGGTNYNEQF
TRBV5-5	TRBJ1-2	ASSPEGDRGAGYT
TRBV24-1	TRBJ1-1	ATSDIRPPNTEAF
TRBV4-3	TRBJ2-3	ASSQEMGGRGADTQY
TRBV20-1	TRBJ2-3	SARVGTDTQY
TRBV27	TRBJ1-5	ASSWTGEGQPQH
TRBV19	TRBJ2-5	ASRRTTGEETQY
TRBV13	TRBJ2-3	ASSQRRGTASTDTQY
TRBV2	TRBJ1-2	ASTERGPYYGYT
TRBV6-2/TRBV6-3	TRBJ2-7	ASSATSGGWEQY